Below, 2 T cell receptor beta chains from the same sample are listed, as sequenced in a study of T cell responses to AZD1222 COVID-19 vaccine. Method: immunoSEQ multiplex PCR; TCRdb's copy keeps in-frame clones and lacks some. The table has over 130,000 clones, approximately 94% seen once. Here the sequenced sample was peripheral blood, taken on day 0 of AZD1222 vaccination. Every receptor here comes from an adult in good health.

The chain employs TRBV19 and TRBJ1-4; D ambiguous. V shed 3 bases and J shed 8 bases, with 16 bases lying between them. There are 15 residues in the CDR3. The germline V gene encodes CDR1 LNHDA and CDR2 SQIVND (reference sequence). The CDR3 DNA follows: TGTGCCAGTAGTATGCCCGGCGGGTTTCGGGAAAAACTGTTTTTT. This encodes CASSMPGGFREKLFF.

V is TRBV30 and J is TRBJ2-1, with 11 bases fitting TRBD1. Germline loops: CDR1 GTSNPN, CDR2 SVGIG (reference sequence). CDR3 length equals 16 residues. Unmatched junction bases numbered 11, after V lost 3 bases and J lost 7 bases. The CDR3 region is CAWSGIGQGAVNEQFF. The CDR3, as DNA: TGTGCCTGGAGCGGAATCGGACAGGGGGCTGTTAATGAGCAGTTCTTC.